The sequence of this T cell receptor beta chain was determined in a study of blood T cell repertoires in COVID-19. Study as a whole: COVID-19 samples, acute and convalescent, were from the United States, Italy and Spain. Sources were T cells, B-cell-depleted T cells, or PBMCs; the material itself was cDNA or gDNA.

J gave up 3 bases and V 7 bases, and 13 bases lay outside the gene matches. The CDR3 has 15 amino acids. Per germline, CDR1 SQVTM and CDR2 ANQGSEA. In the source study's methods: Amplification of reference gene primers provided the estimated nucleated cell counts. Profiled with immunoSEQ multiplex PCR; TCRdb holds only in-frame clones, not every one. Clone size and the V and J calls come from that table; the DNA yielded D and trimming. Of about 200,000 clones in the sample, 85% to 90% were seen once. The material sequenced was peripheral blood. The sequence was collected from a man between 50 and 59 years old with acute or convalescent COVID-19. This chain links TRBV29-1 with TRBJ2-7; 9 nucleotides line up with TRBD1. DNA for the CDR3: TGCAGCGCCGTCGGGACAGGGTATCCCCTCTACGAGCAGTACTTC. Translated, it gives CSAVGTGYPLYEQYF.